Listed below are T cell receptor beta chains from one sample, sequenced in a study of tumor-infiltrating lymphocytes in localized non-small cell lung cancer. Sequencing used immunoSEQ multiplex PCR; TCRdb keeps in-frame clones, though not all of them. The data contain 20,000 to 25,000 clones, approximately 80% of them seen just once; the ten biggest clones take up around 3.4%. The source material was lung tumor tissue. These receptors were taken from a human donor with non-small cell lung cancer. CDR3s include the opening cysteine and the closing phenylalanine or tryptophan. Fields, in order: D gene, V gene, clone size, J gene, CDR3 protein, CDR3 DNA. D genes are given only for firm matches. Clone size, where shown, is once, few, many, or a class for clones that have expanded.

>TRBD2|TRBV27|.|TRBJ2-1
CASSSTPGTSHNEQFF
TGTGCCAGCAGTTCAACCCCCGGGACTAGTCACAATGAGCAGTTCTTC
>TRBD1|TRBV5-1|.|TRBJ2-2
CASSRTGPNTGELFF
TGCGCCAGCAGCCGGACAGGGCCGAACACCGGGGAGCTGTTTTTT
>.|TRBV30|.|TRBJ1-3
CAWSVGLSGNTIYF
TGTGCCTGGAGTGTAGGCCTCTCTGGAAACACCATATATTTT
>TRBD1|TRBV28|.|TRBJ1-2
CASSNTPFGTGEYGYTF
TGTGCCAGCAGCAATACCCCGTTCGGGACAGGGGAGTATGGCTACACCTTC
>.|TRBV30|.|TRBJ2-4
CAWSLRGDTVRF
TGTGCCTGGAGTCTCCGGGGGGACACGGTACGCTTC
>.|TRBV6-6|medium-sized|TRBJ2-7
CASRRGVSSYEQYF
TGTGCCAGCAGGCGGGGAGTGAGCTCCTACGAGCAGTACTTC
>.|TRBV6-5|.|TRBJ1-1
CASSRQLVYTEAFF
TGTGCCAGCAGCCGACAGTTGGTATACACTGAAGCTTTCTTT
>.|TRBV10-3|.|TRBJ2-6
CAISGTSGANVLTF
TGTGCCATCAGTGGTACGTCTGGGGCCAACGTCCTGACTTTC
>.|TRBV18|.|TRBJ1-2
CASSPLGSYGYTF
TGTGCCAGCTCACCCCTGGGCAGCTATGGCTACACCTTC
>.|TRBV5-6|.|TRBJ2-6
CATGKSSGANVLTF
TGTGCCACCGGTAAGAGCTCTGGGGCCAACGTCCTGACTTTC
>.|TRBV11-2|.|TRBJ2-1
CASSLDQLSSQFF
TGTGCCAGCAGCCTCGATCAATTAAGTTCGCAGTTCTTC
>.|TRBV2|.|TRBJ1-2
CASSVLPNYGYTF
TGTGCCAGCAGTGTACTCCCAAACTATGGCTACACCTTC
>.|TRBV6-6|.|TRBJ2-2
CASSPLRELFF
TGTGCCAGCAGCCCTCTGCGGGAGCTGTTTTTT
>.|TRBV14|.|TRBJ2-2
CASSQYDQGLAGELFF
TGTGCCAGCAGCCAATATGACCAGGGTTTGGCCGGGGAGCTGTTTTTT
>.|TRBV6-5|.|TRBJ1-1
CASKSLTEAFF
TGTGCCAGCAAAAGTCTCACTGAAGCTTTCTTT
>.|TRBV6-6|medium-sized|TRBJ2-2
CASSYDSQGAGELFF
TGTGCCAGCAGTTACGATAGCCAGGGCGCCGGGGAGCTGTTTTTT
>.|TRBV27|once|TRBJ1-1
CASSLRHVNTEAFF
TGTGCCAGCAGTTTACGGCACGTGAACACTGAAGCTTTCTTT
>TRBD1|TRBV28|medium-sized|TRBJ1-3
CASRPGQGIGNTIYF
TGTGCCAGCAGACCGGGACAGGGGATTGGAAACACCATATATTTT
>.|TRBV2|.|TRBJ1-4
CASSLTGTYEKLFF
TGTGCCAGCAGTCTCACAGGCACCTATGAAAAACTGTTTTTT
>TRBD1|TRBV5-1|.|TRBJ2-6
CASSLGDRGWVGANVLTF
TGCGCCAGCAGCTTGGGGGACAGGGGATGGGTTGGGGCCAACGTCCTGACTTTC
>.|TRBV27|.|TRBJ2-7
CASSLQGVAYEQYF
TGTGCCAGCAGTTTACAGGGAGTGGCCTACGAGCAGTACTTC
>TRBD1|TRBV5-6|.|TRBJ1-2
CASSSGGTGGLGYGYTF
TGTGCCAGCAGCTCCGGAGGGACAGGGGGCTTAGGCTATGGCTACACCTTC
>TRBD1|TRBV6-6|.|TRBJ2-1
CATTTGTGHNEQFF
TGTGCCACCACGACCGGGACAGGACACAATGAGCAGTTCTTC
>.|TRBV11-3|.|TRBJ2-7
CASSLVREGEQYF
TGTGCCAGCAGCTTGGTGCGGGAAGGCGAGCAGTACTTC
>TRBD2|TRBV7-2|.|TRBJ2-7
CASSPSGAGVPHEQYF
TGTGCCAGCAGCCCCTCAGGCGCGGGAGTTCCCCACGAGCAGTACTTC
>.|TRBV27|few|TRBJ1-2
CASSLSHGGGYTF
TGTGCCAGCAGTTTAAGTCACGGGGGAGGCTACACCTTC
>TRBD2|TRBV5-6|few|TRBJ2-3
CASSAGTSGSYTQYF
TGTGCCAGCAGCGCAGGGACTAGCGGCAGCTATACGCAGTATTTT